The present T cell receptor beta chain was sequenced within a study of shared clonotypes between healthy human individuals. Regarding the study as a whole: Only blood samples were collected, and tissue repertoires likely differ.

The protocol was immunoSEQ multiplex PCR, while the TCRdb copy is restricted to in-frame clones and leaves out a portion. Among under 1,100,000 clones listed, about 75% were seen once. Germline CDR1 is SGHTA and CDR2 is FQGNSA. V shed 5 bases and J shed 9 bases, with 16 bases lying between them. The CDR3 is made up of 13 amino acids. As to this clone: As yet, its antigen is unknown.

A split of CD4+ cells into CD45RA+ naive and CD45RA-negative memory subsets was performed. This receptor was identified in a man aged 18 to 29 in good health. Material: memory CD4+ T cells sorted from blood. The subset is: CD45RA-negative fraction. The V gene is TRBV7-2, the J gene TRBJ2-5; D may be TRBD2 (5 bases). The CDR3 region is CASSLGRREAQYF. Written as DNA, the CDR3 is TGTGCCAGCAGCCTTGGACGTCGGGAAGCCCAGTACTTC.